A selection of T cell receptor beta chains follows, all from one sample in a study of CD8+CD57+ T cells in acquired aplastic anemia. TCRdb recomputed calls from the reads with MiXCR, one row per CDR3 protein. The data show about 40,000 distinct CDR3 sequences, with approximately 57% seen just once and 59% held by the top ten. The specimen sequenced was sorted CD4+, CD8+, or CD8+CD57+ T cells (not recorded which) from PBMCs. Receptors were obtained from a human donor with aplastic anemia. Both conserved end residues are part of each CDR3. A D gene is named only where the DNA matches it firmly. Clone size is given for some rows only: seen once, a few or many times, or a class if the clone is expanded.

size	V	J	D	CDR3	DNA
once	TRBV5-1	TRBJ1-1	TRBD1	CASSVGQGPVNTEAFF	TGCGCCAGCAGCGTTGGACAGGGCCCTGTGAACACTGAAGCTTTCTTT
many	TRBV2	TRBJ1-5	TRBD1	CASRDPGQGVVSQPQHF	TGTGCCAGCAGGGACCCGGGACAGGGAGTCGTGAGTCAGCCCCAGCATTTT
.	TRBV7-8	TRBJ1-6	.	CASSSPLDSPISPLHF	TGTGCCAGCAGCTCCCCCCTGGACTCACCGATTTCACCCCTCCACTTT
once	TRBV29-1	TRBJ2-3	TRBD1	CSVETGQGTDTQYF	TGCAGCGTTGAAACGGGACAGGGAACAGATACGCAGTATTTT
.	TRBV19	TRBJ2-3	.	CASSIRGARGTDTQYF	TGTGCCAGTAGTATACGGGGGGCCCGAGGCACAGATACGCAGTATTTT
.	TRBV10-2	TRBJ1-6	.	CASRQVYNSPLHF	TGCGCCAGCAGACAGGTTTATAATTCACCCCTCCACTTT
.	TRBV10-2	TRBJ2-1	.	CASSEVGAYNEQFF	TGCGCCAGCAGTGAAGTGGGGGCTTACAATGAGCAGTTCTTC
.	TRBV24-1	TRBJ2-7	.	CATSTPNSYEQYF	TGTGCCACCAGTACGCCCAACTCCTACGAGCAGTACTTC
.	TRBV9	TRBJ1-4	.	CASSVAQGPNEKLFF	TGTGCCAGCAGCGTAGCCCAGGGCCCTAATGAAAAACTGTTTTTT
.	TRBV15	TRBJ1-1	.	CATSRRRNTEAFF	TGTGCCACCAGCAGGCGGCGGAACACTGAAGCTTTCTTT
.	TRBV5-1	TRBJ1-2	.	CASSWGREGSGGYTF	TGCGCCAGCAGCTGGGGGCGCGAGGGGTCTGGAGGCTACACCTTC